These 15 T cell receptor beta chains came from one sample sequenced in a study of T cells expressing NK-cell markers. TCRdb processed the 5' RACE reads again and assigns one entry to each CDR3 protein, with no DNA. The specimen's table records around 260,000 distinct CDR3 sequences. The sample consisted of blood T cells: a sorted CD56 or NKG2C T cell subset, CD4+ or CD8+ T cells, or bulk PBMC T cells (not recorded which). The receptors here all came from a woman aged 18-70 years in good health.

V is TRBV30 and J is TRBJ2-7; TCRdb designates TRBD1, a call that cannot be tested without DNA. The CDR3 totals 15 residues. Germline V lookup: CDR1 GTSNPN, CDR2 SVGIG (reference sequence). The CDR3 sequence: CAWSVAGTGTYEQYF.

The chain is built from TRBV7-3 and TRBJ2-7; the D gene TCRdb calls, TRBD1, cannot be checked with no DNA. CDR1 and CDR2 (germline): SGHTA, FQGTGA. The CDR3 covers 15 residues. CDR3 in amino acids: CASSSPRQGTYEQYF. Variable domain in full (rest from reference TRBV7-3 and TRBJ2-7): GAGVSQTPSNKVTEKGKYVELRCDPISGHTALYWYRQSLGQGPEFLIYFQGTGAADDSGLPNDRFFAVRPEGSVSTLKIQRTERGDSAVYLCASSSPRQGTYEQYFGPGTRLTVT.

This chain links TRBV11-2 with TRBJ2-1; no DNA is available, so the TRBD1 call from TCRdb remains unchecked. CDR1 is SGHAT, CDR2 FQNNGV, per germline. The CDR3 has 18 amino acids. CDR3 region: CASSFPKGTGVSYNEQFF.

The CDR3 spells CASSLGPEWRSTDTQYF. This chain joins TRBV11-2 and TRBJ2-3. Germline CDR1 is SGHAT and CDR2 is FQNNGV. CDR3 length: 17 amino acids.

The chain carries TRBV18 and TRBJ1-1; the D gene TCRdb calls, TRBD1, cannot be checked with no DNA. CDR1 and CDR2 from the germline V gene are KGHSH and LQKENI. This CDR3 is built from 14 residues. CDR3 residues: CASSPKTENTEAFF.

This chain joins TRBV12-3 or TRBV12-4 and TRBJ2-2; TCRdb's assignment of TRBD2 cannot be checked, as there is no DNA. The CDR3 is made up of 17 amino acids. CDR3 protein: CASSTGAGGRVTGELFF.

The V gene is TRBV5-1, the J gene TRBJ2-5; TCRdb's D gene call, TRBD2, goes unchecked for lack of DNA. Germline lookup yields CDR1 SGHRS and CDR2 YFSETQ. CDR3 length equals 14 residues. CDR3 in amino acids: CASTWQGDQETQYF.

The CDR3 loop is CASSPPGLDNEQFF. The chain carries TRBV18 and TRBJ2-1; the TCRdb D gene call, TRBD2, has no DNA to confirm it. Germline CDR1 is KGHSH and CDR2 is LQKENI. The CDR3 has 14 residues.

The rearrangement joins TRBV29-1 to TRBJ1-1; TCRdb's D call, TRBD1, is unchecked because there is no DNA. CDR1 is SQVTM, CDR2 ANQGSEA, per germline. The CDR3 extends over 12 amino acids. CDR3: CSVGDRYTEAFF.

CDR3 loop: CASSPGFTDTQYF. The rearrangement joins TRBV12-3 or TRBV12-4 to TRBJ2-3; as DNA is missing, the TRBD1 call by TCRdb cannot be tested. The CDR3 covers 13 residues.

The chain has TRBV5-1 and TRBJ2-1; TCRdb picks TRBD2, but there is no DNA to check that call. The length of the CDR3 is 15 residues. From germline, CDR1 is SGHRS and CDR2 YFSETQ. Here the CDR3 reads CASSLETSGRGEQFF. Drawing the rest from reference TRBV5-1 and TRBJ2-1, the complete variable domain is KAGVTQTPRYLIKTRGQQVTLSCSPISGHRSVSWYQQTPGQGLQFLFEYFSETQRNKGNFPGRFSGRQFSNSRSEMNVSTLELGDSALYLCASSLETSGRGEQFFGPGTRLTVL.

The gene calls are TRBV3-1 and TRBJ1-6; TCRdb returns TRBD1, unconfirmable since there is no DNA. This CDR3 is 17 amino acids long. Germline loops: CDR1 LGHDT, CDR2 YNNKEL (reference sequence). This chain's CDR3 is CASSPYTYGGWNSPLHF.

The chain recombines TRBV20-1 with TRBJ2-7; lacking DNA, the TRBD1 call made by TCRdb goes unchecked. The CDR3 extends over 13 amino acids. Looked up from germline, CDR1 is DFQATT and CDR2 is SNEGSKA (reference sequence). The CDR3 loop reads CSALSRGAYEQYF.

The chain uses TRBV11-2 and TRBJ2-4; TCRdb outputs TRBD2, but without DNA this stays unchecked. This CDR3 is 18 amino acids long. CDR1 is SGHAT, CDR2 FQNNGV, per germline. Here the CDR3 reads CASSPRAPGLAAKNIQYF. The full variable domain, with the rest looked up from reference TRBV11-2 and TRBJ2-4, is EAGVAQSPRYKIIEKRQSVAFWCNPISGHATLYWYQQILGQGPKLLIQFQNNGVVDDSQLPKDRFSAERLKGVDSTLKIQPAKLEDSAVYLCASSPRAPGLAAKNIQYFGAGTRLSVL.

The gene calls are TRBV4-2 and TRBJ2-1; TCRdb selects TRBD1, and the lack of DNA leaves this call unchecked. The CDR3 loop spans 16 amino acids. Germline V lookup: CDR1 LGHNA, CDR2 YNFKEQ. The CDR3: CASSQLGGSSYNEQFF.